These 21 T cell receptor beta chains came from one sample sequenced in a study of shared clonotypes between healthy human individuals. Naive CD8 cells comprised CD45RO-negative, CCR7-positively selected cells, excluding terminally differentiated effector memory CD45RA+ cells. Clones were sequenced by immunoSEQ multiplex PCR, and TCRdb holds only the in-frame ones, with some missing. The repertoire holds around 2.1 million clones, with under 95% as singletons. Sample: naive CD8+ T cells from PBMCs. These receptors were taken from a man aged 18 to 30 in good health. Some clones in this sample may be carry-over from other donors' samples.

The genes are TRBV27 and TRBJ1-1; TRBD1 might be the D (5 bases). The CDR3 consists of 14 residues. Germline V gene data show CDR1 as MNHEY and CDR2 as SMNVEV (reference sequence). The V and J ends lost 2 bases and 0 bases respectively, with 7 bases between them. CDR3 sequence (DNA): TGTGCCAGCAGTTTACGGACAATGAACACTGAAGCTTTCTTT. Translating it yields CASSLRTMNTEAFF.

The CDR3: CASSYTSAHQETQYF. CDR3 nucleotide sequence: TGTGCCAGCAGTTACACTAGCGCACACCAAGAGACCCAGTACTTC. The V and J genes are TRBV7-6 and TRBJ2-5; 7 bases align to TRBD2. Losses at the gene ends were 6 bases for V and 0 bases for J; bases not matched to a gene: 7. This CDR3 contains 15 residues. Germline values: CDR1 SGHVS, CDR2 FNYEAQ.

This clone was detected a few times. The genes are TRBV28 and TRBJ1-1; 8 bases align to TRBD1. Losses at the gene ends were 3 bases for V and 4 bases for J; bases not matched to a gene: 13. There are 17 residues in the CDR3. Germline CDR1 MDHEN, CDR2 SYDVKM. CDR3: CASSFNGAGGSGTEAFF. CDR3 nucleotides: TGTGCCAGCAGTTTTAACGGGGCAGGGGGCAGCGGCACTGAAGCTTTCTTT.

The gene calls are TRBV5-4 and TRBJ2-7; weak D call: TRBD2 (5 bases). Per germline, CDR1 SGHNT and CDR2 YYREEE (reference sequence). The V gene lost 4 bases and the J gene lost 3 bases, with 11 bases spanning the gap. The CDR3 extends over 13 amino acids. The CDR3 loop is CASSLSGIYEQYF. The CDR3 region has the DNA TGTGCCAGCAGCCTTTCGGGGATCTACGAGCAGTACTTC.

The chain is built from TRBV7-9 and TRBJ2-7; TRBD1 matches 10 bases. The CDR3 is made up of 15 amino acids. Trimming at V came to 5 bases and at J to 4 bases, leaving 8 bases not matched to a gene. Germline-derived CDR1 and CDR2 are SEHNR and FQNEAQ (reference sequence). In DNA, the CDR3 is TGTGCCAGCAGCAAAGGGGGGGACAGGGGTTACGAGCAGTACTTC. It yields the protein CASSKGGDRGYEQYF.

The genes are TRBV7-2 and TRBJ1-5; no clear D. Germline V gives CDR1 SGHTA, CDR2 FQGNSA. V was cut by 1 base and J by 9 bases, with 10 bases left in between. This CDR3 has 13 amino acids. The CDR3, as DNA: TGTGCCAGCAGCTTAGAAGACTTGTGGCCCCAGCATTTT. This codes for CASSLEDLWPQHF.

The V gene is TRBV6-5, the J gene TRBJ1-5; tentative D call: TRBD1 (5 bases). V was trimmed by 5 bases and J by 5 bases, leaving 13 bases between them. CDR3 length equals 14 residues. Per germline, CDR1 MNHEY and CDR2 SVGAGI. Here the CDR3 DNA reads TGTGCCAGCAGTACCACGGGACGCCATCAGCCCCAGCATTTT. It codes for CASSTTGRHQPQHF.

The gene calls are TRBV7-9 and TRBJ2-7, with 12 bases lining up with TRBD2. Germline assignment: CDR1 SEHNR and CDR2 FQNEAQ (reference sequence). V lost 5 bases to trimming and J lost 5 bases; unmatched junction nucleotides: 13. The CDR3 totals 17 residues. DNA of the CDR3: TGTGCCAGCAGCACCCGGACTAGCGGGGTCGCGGGGGACGAGCAGTACTTC. It yields the protein CASSTRTSGVAGDEQYF. Drawing the rest from reference TRBV7-9 and TRBJ2-7, the complete variable domain is DTGVSQNPRHKITKRGQNVTFRCDPISEHNRLYWYRQTLGQGPEFLTYFQNEAQLEKSRLLSDRFSAERPKGSFSTLEIQRTEQGDSAMYLCASSTRTSGVAGDEQYFGPGTRLTVT.

The rearrangement links TRBV7-8 to TRBJ2-7; the D is unclear. The CDR3 is 13 residues long. Germline V gene lookup returns CDR1 SGHVS and CDR2 FQNEAQ. Trimming stripped 1 base from V and 2 bases from J, with 6 bases between. The CDR3 DNA follows: TGTGCCAGCAGCTTAGGGACGACCTACGAGCAGTACTTC. Its protein is CASSLGTTYEQYF.

This rearrangement joins TRBV11-1 to TRBJ2-2; D is unresolved. V lost 5 bases and J lost 5, with 9 bases in between. The CDR3 contains 13 residues. Germline lookup yields CDR1 SGHAT and CDR2 FQDESV (reference sequence). The CDR3 coding sequence is TGTGCCAGCAGCGTACACGGAACCGGGGAGCTGTTTTTT. Amino acids: CASSVHGTGELFF.

The chain is built from TRBV14 and TRBJ1-1; D not certain. CDR1 and CDR2 (germline): SGHDN, FVKESK. There are 15 residues in the CDR3. V was pared by 3 bases and J by 10 bases, with 21 bases between. The CDR3 loop is CASSHPSRARRTAFF. CDR3 DNA sequence: TGTGCCAGCAGCCATCCATCCCGGGCCCGCAGGACAGCTTTCTTT.

The rearrangement uses TRBV7-8 and TRBJ1-5; D is perhaps TRBD1 (6 bases). This CDR3 has 17 residues. CDR1 is SGHVS, CDR2 FQNEAQ, per germline. V was trimmed by 1 base and J by 2 bases, leaving 15 bases between them. The chain's CDR3 is CASSLDEGGLGNQPQHF. The CDR3 region has the DNA TGTGCCAGCAGCTTAGACGAGGGGGGTTTGGGCAATCAGCCCCAGCATTTT.

This chain joins TRBV11-2 and TRBJ2-7, with D maybe TRBD2 (5 bases). The V and J ends lost 0 bases and 3 bases respectively, with 15 bases between them. The CDR3 contains 16 residues. Germline V CDR1 and CDR2: SGHAT, FQNNGV. The CDR3 DNA follows: TGTGCCAGCAGCTTAGAAGTGATTGGTGGAGGCTACGAGCAGTACTTC. It encodes CASSLEVIGGGYEQYF.

V usage is TRBV28 and J usage is TRBJ1-3, with unresolved D. Trimming took off 2 bases at V and 0 bases at J, with 8 bases between the two ends. The CDR3 is 15 amino acids. The germline V gene has CDR1 MDHEN and CDR2 SYDVKM. CDR3 in DNA: TGTGCCAGCAGTTTAACGGTTACCTCTGGAAACACCATATATTTT. Amino acids: CASSLTVTSGNTIYF.

The chain combines TRBV7-8 with TRBJ1-4; the D gene is possibly TRBD1 (5 bases). V shed 5 bases and J shed 14 bases, with 18 bases lying between them. The CDR3 runs to 13 residues. Germline CDR1 SGHVS, CDR2 FQNEAQ. The CDR3 DNA sequence: TGTGCCAGCAGCAACCACCCAGGGTCATGGCTGTTTTTT. Translation gives CASSNHPGSWLFF. The full variable domain, in which reference TRBV7-8 and TRBJ1-4 provide the parts outside the CDR3, is GAGVSQSPRYKVAKRGQDVALRCDPISGHVSLFWYQQALGQGPEFLTYFQNEAQLDKSGLPSDRFFAERPEGSVSTLKIQRTQQEDSAVYLCASSNHPGSWLFFGSGTQLSVL.

The rearrangement links TRBV28 to TRBJ1-2; no firm D call. Trimming left V 4 bases short and J 5 bases short, with 14 bases between. This CDR3 is 14 amino acids long. CDR1 is MDHEN and CDR2 is SYDVKM in the germline V gene. CDR3 in DNA: TGTGCCAGCAGTTCTAAGCTCGGGTTATATGGCTACACCTTC. It codes for CASSSKLGLYGYTF.

The chain recombines TRBV6-6 with TRBJ2-1; D assignment may be TRBD1 or TRBD2 (5 bases each). Trimming stripped 7 bases from V and 5 bases from J, with 18 bases between. This CDR3 has 15 amino acids. In germline, CDR1 is MNHNY, CDR2 SVGAGI (reference sequence). CDR3 nucleotide sequence: TGTGCCAGCACCTCCCTCTCTCCGGGGCACAATGAGCAGTTCTTC. Residues: CASTSLSPGHNEQFF.

V is TRBV5-4 and J is TRBJ2-3; a weak D match, TRBD1 (5 bases). The germline CDR1 and CDR2 sequences are SGHNT and YYREEE (reference sequence). V lost 4 bases to trimming and J lost 10 bases, with 16 bases between them. The CDR3 extends over 13 amino acids. CDR3 bases: TGTGCCAGCAGCCTGGGGCCTTCCGGATCGCAGTATTTT. This encodes CASSLGPSGSQYF. Full variable domain (missing parts from reference TRBV5-4 and TRBJ2-3): ETGVTQSPTHLIKTRGQQVTLRCSSQSGHNTVSWYQQALGQGPQFIFQYYREEENGRGNFPPRFSGLQFPNYSSELNVNALELDDSALYLCASSLGPSGSQYFGPGTRLTVL.

This clone was counted a few times. The rearrangement uses TRBV29-1 and TRBJ2-2; D remains ambiguous. Trimming took off 4 bases at V and 1 base at J, with 4 bases between the two ends. The CDR3 spans 12 residues. Germline loops: CDR1 SQVTM, CDR2 ANQGSEA. The CDR3 here is CSVGKNTGELFF. The CDR3, as DNA: TGCAGCGTTGGTAAGAACACCGGGGAGCTGTTTTTT.

The V and J genes are TRBV4-2 and TRBJ2-7, with 7 positions matching TRBD2. The CDR3 has 16 amino acids. With V trimmed by 3 bases and J by 7 bases, 15 bases remained unmatched. Looked up from germline, CDR1 is LGHNA and CDR2 is YNFKEQ. The CDR3: CASSHPPTSTMREQYF. The CDR3 bases are TGTGCCAGCAGCCATCCTCCGACTAGCACTATGAGGGAGCAGTACTTC.

The chain employs TRBV5-4 and TRBJ2-1; 9 bases fit TRBD2. The junction had 5 bases not matched to a gene; V was cut back by 4 bases and J by 0 bases. Germline values: CDR1 SGHNT, CDR2 YYREEE (reference sequence). This CDR3 region has 16 residues. The CDR3 reads CASSIKREVSYNEQFF. The CDR3 bases are TGTGCCAGCAGCATAAAGCGGGAGGTCTCCTACAATGAGCAGTTCTTC.